The entry below gives a single T cell receptor beta chain sequence along with its context. This specimen belongs to a study of beta chain features in type 1 diabetes. Populations obtained by sorting all exceeded 95% purity. As every portion of the isolated RNA was reverse transcribed, the sequencing read expressed TCRB transcripts. Sequencing used immunoSEQ multiplex PCR; TCRdb keeps in-frame clones, though not all of them. The sample lists about 360,000 clones; approximately 12% were seen once. The receptor was isolated from a young man in good health. Source material: naive CD4+ T cells from blood.

This CDR3 reads CSVEVGRLNTEAFF. The CDR3 DNA reads as TGCAGCGTTGAAGTTGGCAGGTTGAACACTGAAGCTTTCTTT. The chain combines TRBV29-1 with TRBJ1-1; D uncertain. With 1 base removed from V and 0 bases from J, the gap between germline ends came to 9 bases. The CDR3 consists of 14 residues. Per the germline V gene, CDR1 is SQVTM and CDR2 is ANQGSEA.